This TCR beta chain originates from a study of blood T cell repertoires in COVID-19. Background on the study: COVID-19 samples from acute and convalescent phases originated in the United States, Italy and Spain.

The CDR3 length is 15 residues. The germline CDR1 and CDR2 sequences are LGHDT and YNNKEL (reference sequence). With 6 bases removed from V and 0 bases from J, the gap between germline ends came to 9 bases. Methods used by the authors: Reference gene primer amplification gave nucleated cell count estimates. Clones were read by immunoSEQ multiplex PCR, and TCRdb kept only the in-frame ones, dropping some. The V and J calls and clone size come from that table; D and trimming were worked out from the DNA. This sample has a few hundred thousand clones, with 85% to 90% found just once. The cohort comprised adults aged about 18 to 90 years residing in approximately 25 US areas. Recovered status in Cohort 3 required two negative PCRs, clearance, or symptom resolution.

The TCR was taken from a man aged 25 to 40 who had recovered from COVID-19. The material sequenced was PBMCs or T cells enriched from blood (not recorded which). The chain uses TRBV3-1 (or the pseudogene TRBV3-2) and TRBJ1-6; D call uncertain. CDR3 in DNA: TGTGCCAGCAGTACCGACACCTCCTATAATTCACCCCTCCACTTT. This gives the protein CASSTDTSYNSPLHF.